This T cell receptor (beta chain) was sequenced for a study of response to subunit inactivated influenza vaccine. Study-level results: After each seasonal influenza vaccination, few new T cells are recruited, the authors suggested.

One entry per CDR3 protein results from TCRdb running MiXCR on the RT-PCR reads. The repertoire holds around 490,000 distinct CDR3 sequences, with under 9% as singletons. This clonotype was counted ten times or more. What it binds is unknown. The receptor was isolated from a man aged 45 to 75 who received an inactivated influenza vaccine. The input for sequencing was PBMCs from blood, taken roughly 24 months after vaccination.

The CDR3 region has the DNA TGTGCCAGCAGCAAGCTAGCAGGCACAGATACGCAGTATTTT. It translates to CASSKLAGTDTQYF. This chain uses TRBV21-1 with TRBJ2-3; the table calls TRBD2, which could not be checked here. TRBV21-1 is described as a pseudogene. This CDR3 comprises 14 residues.